Each of the 8 T cell receptor beta chains below was sequenced from the same sample in a study of blood T cell repertoires in COVID-19. TCRdb keeps only in-frame clones here, not all; method: immunoSEQ multiplex PCR. This sample has tens of thousands of clones, with more than 75% found just once. Sequenced input: peripheral blood. These receptors all stem from a human donor in a cohort sampled during active COVID-19.

The chain couples TRBV5-8 to TRBJ1-1; 10 positions agree with TRBD1. V lost 3 bases to trimming and J lost 4 bases; unmatched junction nucleotides: 6. The CDR3 covers 15 residues. Per the germline V gene, CDR1 is SGHTS and CDR2 is YDEGEE. The CDR3 bases are TGTGCCAGCAGCTCCCGTCGGACAGGGGGCACTGAAGCTTTCTTT. Amino acids: CASSSRRTGGTEAFF.

V and J are TRBV7-9 and TRBJ2-3; 11 nucleotides align to TRBD2. The CDR3 spans 15 residues. Losses at the gene ends were 5 bases for V and 5 bases for J; bases not matched to a gene: 6. CDR1 is SEHNR and CDR2 is FQNEAQ in the germline V gene (reference sequence). CDR3 sequence reads: CASSKGLAGLDTQYF. The DNA for the CDR3 is TGTGCCAGCAGCAAAGGACTAGCGGGTTTAGATACGCAGTATTTT.

The chain joins TRBV2 to TRBJ2-2, with a possible D match to TRBD2 (5 bases). This CDR3 is built from 14 residues. V lost 8 bases and J lost 0, with 10 bases in between. In germline, CDR1 is SNHLY, CDR2 FYNNEI. The CDR3 spells CASGPGTNTGELFF. The CDR3 DNA reads as TGTGCCAGCGGTCCCGGGACGAACACCGGGGAGCTGTTTTTT.

The chain is built from TRBV10-1 and TRBJ2-1, with D maybe TRBD2 (5 bases). The CDR3 loop spans 13 amino acids. Germline V gives CDR1 WNHNN, CDR2 SYGVQD (reference sequence). V was cut by 5 bases and J by 4 bases, with 9 bases left in between. The CDR3 region has the DNA TGCGCCAGCAGTAATCCGGGGTACAATGAGCAGTTCTTC. Protein sequence: CASSNPGYNEQFF.

The J gene is TRBJ2-7, the V gene TRBV5-4, with a possible D match to TRBD1 (7 bases). The CDR3 covers 16 residues. Germline V lookup: CDR1 SGHNT, CDR2 YYREEE (reference sequence). Trimming shortened V by 0 bases and J by 3 bases, and 16 bases separated the two germline ends. The CDR3 loop reads CASSLEVRGADYEQYF. The CDR3 DNA reads as TGTGCCAGCAGCTTGGAGGTCAGGGGGGCCGACTACGAGCAGTACTTC.

The genes are TRBV7-2 and TRBJ2-3; TRBD2 is a possible D gene (7 bases). Germline V gene lookup returns CDR1 SGHTA and CDR2 FQGNSA. V was trimmed by 4 bases and J by 2 bases, leaving 16 bases between them. The CDR3 is 16 residues long. CDR3: CASSSGGLAVTDTQYF. CDR3 DNA sequence: TGTGCCAGCAGCTCCGGGGGGCTAGCGGTCACAGATACGCAGTATTTT.

This clone turned up a few times. The chain carries TRBV5-8 and TRBJ2-1; 10 bases match TRBD2. Per germline, CDR1 SGHTS and CDR2 YDEGEE. V shed 4 bases, J shed 6 bases, and the junction held 7 bases outside the gene matches. The CDR3 consists of 15 residues. CDR3: CASSLRLAGGNEQFF. DNA of the CDR3: TGTGCCAGCAGCCTTCGACTAGCGGGTGGCAATGAGCAGTTCTTC.

This chain uses TRBV7-3 with TRBJ2-2, with D possibly matching TRBD1 (6 bases). The CDR3 spans 15 residues. Germline V CDR1 and CDR2: SGHTA, FQGTGA. Deletions cut 1 base from V and 7 bases from J, with 13 bases between. In nucleotides, the CDR3 is TGTGCCAGCAGCTTAAATCTGGGGGCCGGCGGGGAGCTGTTTTTT. Amino acids: CASSLNLGAGGELFF.